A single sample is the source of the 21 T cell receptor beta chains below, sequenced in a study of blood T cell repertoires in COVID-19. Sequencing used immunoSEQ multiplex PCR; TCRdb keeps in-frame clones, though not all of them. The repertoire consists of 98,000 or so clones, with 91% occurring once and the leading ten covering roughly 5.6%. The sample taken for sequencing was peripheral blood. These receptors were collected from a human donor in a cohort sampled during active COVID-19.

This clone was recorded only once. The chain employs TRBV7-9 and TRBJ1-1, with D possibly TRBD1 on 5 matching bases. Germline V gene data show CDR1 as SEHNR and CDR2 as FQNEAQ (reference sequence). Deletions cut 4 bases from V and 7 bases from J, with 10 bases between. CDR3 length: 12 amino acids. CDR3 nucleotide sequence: TGTGCCAGCAGCTACGCGGGGGGTGAAGCTTTCTTT. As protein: CASSYAGGEAFF. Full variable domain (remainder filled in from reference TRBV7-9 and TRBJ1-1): DTGVSQNPRHKITKRGQNVTFRCDPISEHNRLYWYRQTLGQGPEFLTYFQNEAQLEKSRLLSDRFSAERPKGSFSTLEIQRTEQGDSAMYLCASSYAGGEAFFGQGTRLTVV.

The CDR3 DNA follows: TGTGCCAGCAGCACTCGGGGCGGGAGGTGGAACGAGCAGTACTTC. Translated: CASSTRGGRWNEQYF. This sequence joins TRBV27 and TRBJ2-7; 8 nucleotides line up with TRBD2. The germline CDR1 and CDR2 sequences are MNHEY and SMNVEV (reference sequence). The CDR3 runs to 15 residues. The V and J ends lost 6 bases and 5 bases, in that order; junction bases with no gene match: 12.

The CDR3 protein is CASSIMQETQYF. The CDR3 DNA is TGTGCCAGCAGCATAATGCAAGAGACCCAGTACTTC. V gene TRBV11-2 combines with J gene TRBJ2-5; unclear D gene. V was pared by 5 bases and J by 2 bases, with 6 bases between. CDR1 SGHAT and CDR2 FQNNGV come from the germline V gene. This CDR3 is 12 amino acids long.

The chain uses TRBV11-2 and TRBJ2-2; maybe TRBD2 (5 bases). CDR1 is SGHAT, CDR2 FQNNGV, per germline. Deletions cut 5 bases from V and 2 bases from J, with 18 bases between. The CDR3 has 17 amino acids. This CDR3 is CASSQRGIGTNTGELFF. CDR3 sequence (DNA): TGTGCCAGCAGCCAACGAGGGATAGGAACTAACACCGGGGAGCTGTTTTTT.

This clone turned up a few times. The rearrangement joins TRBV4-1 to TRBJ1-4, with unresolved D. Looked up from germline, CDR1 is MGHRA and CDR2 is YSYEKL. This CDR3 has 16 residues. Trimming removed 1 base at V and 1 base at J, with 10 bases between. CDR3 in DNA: TGCGCCAGCAGCCAAGGTCCTGGTAGAACTAATGAAAAACTGTTTTTT. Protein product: CASSQGPGRTNEKLFF.

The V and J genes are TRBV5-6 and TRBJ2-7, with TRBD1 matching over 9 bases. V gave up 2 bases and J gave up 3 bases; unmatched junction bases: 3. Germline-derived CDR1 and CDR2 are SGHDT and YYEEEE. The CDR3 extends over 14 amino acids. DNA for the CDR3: TGTGCCAGCAGCTTCGGGACAGGGAACTACGAGCAGTACTTC. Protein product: CASSFGTGNYEQYF.

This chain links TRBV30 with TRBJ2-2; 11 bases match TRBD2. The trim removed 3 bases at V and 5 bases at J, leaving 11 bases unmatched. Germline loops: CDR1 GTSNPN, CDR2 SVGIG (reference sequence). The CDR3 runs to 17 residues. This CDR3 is CAWRSGTSGFPTGELFF. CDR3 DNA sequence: TGTGCCTGGAGGTCCGGGACTAGCGGATTTCCAACCGGGGAGCTGTTTTTT.

The CDR3 DNA reads as TGTGCCTGGAGTGTACCTAGCGGGAGGGCCATCTATGAGCAGTTCTTC. Encoded protein: CAWSVPSGRAIYEQFF. The chain links TRBV30 to TRBJ2-1; 12 nucleotides agree with TRBD2. Germline V gene data show CDR1 as GTSNPN and CDR2 as SVGIG (reference sequence). The CDR3 consists of 16 residues. Losses at the gene ends were 0 bases for V and 8 bases for J; bases not matched to a gene: 8. Full variable domain (rest looked up from reference TRBV30 and TRBJ2-1): SQTIHQWPATLVQPVGSPLSLECTVEGTSNPNLYWYRQAAGRGLQLLFYSVGIGQISSEVPQNLSASRPQDRQFILSSKKLLLSDSGFYLCAWSVPSGRAIYEQFFGPGTRLTVL.

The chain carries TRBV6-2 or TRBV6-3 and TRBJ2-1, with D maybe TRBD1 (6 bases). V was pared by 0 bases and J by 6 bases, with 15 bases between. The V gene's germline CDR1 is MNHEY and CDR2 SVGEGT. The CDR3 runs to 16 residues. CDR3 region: CASSYSPRGFSNEQFF. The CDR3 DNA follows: TGTGCCAGCAGTTACTCGCCCAGGGGTTTCTCCAATGAGCAGTTCTTC.

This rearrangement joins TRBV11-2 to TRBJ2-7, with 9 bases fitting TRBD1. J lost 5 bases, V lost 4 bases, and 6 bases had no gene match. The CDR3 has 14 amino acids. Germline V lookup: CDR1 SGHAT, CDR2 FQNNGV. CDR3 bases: TGTGCCAGCAGCTGGGACAGGGTGTTGGACGAGCAGTACTTC. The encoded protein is CASSWDRVLDEQYF.

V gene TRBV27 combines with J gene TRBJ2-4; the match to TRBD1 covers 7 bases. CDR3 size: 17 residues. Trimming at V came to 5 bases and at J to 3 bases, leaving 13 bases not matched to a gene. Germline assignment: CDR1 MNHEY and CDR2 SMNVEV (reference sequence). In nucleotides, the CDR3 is TGTGCCAGCAGTCCCACTTCGACAGGGTGGGTCAAAAACATTCAGTACTTC. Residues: CASSPTSTGWVKNIQYF.

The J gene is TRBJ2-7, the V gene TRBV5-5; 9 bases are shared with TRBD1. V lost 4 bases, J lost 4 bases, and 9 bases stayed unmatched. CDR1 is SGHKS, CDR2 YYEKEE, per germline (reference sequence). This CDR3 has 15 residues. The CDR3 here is CASSGTGTGFYEQYF. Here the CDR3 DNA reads TGTGCCAGCAGCGGAACCGGGACAGGGTTTTACGAGCAGTACTTC.

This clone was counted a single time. CDR3 DNA sequence: TGTGCCAGCAGCAAAGTTCTTCAGGGTGTGAGCAATCAGCCCCAGCATTTT. Protein sequence: CASSKVLQGVSNQPQHF. The chain recombines TRBV21-1 with TRBJ1-5; the table's D call, TRBD1, has no DNA check behind it. TRBV21-1 is flagged as a pseudogene. The length of the CDR3 is 17 residues.

The CDR3 spells CASSRGAYEQYF. Written as DNA, the CDR3 is TGTGCCAGCAGCCGCGGGGCCTACGAGCAGTACTTC. This sequence joins TRBV7-9 and TRBJ2-7, with D possibly TRBD2 on 6 matching bases. The CDR3 contains 12 residues. From germline, CDR1 is SEHNR and CDR2 FQNEAQ (reference sequence). The V end lost 5 bases, the J end lost 2 bases, and 7 bases lay between the germline ends.

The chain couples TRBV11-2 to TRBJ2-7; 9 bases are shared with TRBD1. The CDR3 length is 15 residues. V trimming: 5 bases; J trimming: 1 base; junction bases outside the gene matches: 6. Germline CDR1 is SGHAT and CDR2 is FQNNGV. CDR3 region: CASSNNRGQSYEQYF. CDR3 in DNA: TGTGCCAGCAGCAACAACAGGGGGCAGTCCTACGAGCAGTACTTC.

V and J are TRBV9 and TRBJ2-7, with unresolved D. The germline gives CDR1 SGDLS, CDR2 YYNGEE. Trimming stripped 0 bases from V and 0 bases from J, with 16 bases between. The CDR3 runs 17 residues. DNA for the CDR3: TGTGCCAGCAGCGTAGCCGGAGAAGACCCCAGCTCCTACGAGCAGTACTTC. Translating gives CASSVAGEDPSSYEQYF. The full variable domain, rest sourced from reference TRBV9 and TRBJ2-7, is DSGVTQTPKHLITATGQRVTLRCSPRSGDLSVYWYQQSLDQGLQFLIQYYNGEERAKGNILERFSAQQFPDLHSELNLSSLELGDSALYFCASSVAGEDPSSYEQYFGPGTRLTVT.

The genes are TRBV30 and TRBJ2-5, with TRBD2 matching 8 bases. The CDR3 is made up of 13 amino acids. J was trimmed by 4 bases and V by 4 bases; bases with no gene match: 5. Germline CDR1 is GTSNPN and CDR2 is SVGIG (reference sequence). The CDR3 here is CAWKKSGGETQYF. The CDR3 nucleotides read TGTGCCTGGAAGAAAAGCGGGGGAGAGACCCAGTACTTC.

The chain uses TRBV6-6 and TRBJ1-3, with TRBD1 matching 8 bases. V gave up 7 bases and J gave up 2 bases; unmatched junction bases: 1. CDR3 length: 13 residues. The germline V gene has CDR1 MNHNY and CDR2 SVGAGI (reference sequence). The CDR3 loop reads CASKDRAGNTIYF. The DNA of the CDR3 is TGTGCCAGCAAGGACAGGGCTGGAAACACCATATATTTT.

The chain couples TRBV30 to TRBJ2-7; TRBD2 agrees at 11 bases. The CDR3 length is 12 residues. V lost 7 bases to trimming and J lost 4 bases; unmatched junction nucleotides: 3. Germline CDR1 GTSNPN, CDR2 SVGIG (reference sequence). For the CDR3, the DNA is TGTGCCTCCACTAGCGGGGGTTACGAGCAGTACTTC. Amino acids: CASTSGGYEQYF.

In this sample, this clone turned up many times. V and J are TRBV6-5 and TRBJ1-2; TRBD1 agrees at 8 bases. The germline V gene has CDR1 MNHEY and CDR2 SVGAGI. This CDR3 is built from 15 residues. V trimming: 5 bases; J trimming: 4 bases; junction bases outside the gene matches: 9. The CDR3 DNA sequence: TGTGCCAGCAGTACGCGGACAGGGCGGGCCTATGGCTACACCTTC. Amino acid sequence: CASSTRTGRAYGYTF.

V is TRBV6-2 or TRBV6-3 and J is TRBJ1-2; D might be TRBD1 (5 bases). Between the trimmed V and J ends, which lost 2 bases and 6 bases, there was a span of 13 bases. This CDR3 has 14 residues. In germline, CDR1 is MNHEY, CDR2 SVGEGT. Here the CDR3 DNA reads TGTGCCAGCAGTTACCCGCAGGGAGGGGATGGCTACACCTTC. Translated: CASSYPQGGDGYTF.